The present TCR beta chain was sequenced within a study of cytomegalovirus exposure and HLA in healthy donors. V lost 0 bases and J lost 2; bases outside the gene matches: 5. CDR1 and CDR2 (germline): SGDLS, YYNGEE. This CDR3 is 16 amino acids long. PCR involved 60 Vbeta and 13 Jbeta primers. Here immunoSEQ multiplex PCR was the method, and the copy in TCRdb shows in-frame clones only, minus some. The repertoire consists of 150,000 to 200,000 clones, with 81% occurring once and the leading ten covering about 3%. Specimen: PBMCs. The sequence came from a man in his forties or fifties in good health and CMV-seropositive. This chain connects TRBV9 to TRBJ2-5; 9 bases match TRBD2. The DNA for the CDR3 is TGTGCCAGCAGCGTAGGAGGCGGGGGGGGACAAGAGACCCAGTACTTC. Translation: CASSVGGGGGQETQYF.